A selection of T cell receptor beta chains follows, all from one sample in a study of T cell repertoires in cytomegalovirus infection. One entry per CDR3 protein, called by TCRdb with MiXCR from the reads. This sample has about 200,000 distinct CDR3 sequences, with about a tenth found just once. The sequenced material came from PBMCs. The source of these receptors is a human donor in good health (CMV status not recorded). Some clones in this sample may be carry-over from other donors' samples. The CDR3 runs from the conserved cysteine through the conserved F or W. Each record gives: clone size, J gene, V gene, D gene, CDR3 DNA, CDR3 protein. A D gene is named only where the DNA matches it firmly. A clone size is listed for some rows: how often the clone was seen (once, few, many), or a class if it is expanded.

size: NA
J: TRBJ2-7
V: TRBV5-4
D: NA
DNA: TGTGCCAGCAGCCCTAATGGGGACGAGCAGTACTTC
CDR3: CASSPNGDEQYF

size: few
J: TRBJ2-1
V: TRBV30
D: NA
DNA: TGTGCCTGGAGTGTACGGAAAAATGAGCAGTTCTTC
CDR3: CAWSVRKNEQFF

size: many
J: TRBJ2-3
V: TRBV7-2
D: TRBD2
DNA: TGTGCCAGCAGCTTAGGGCCTAGCGGAGCAACAGATACGCAGTATTTT
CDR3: CASSLGPSGATDTQYF

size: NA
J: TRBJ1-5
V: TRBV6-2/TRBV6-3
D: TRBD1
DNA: TGTGCCAGCAGAGGACAGGGTTGGCAGCCCCAGCATTTT
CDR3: CASRGQGWQPQHF

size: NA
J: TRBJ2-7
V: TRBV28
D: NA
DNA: TGTGCCAGCAGTCCCCAGCAATACGAGCGGTACTTC
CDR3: CASSPQQYERYF

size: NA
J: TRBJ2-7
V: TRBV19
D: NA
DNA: TGTGCCAGTACACCGGGACGGTCCTACGAGCAGTACTTC
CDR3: CASTPGRSYEQYF

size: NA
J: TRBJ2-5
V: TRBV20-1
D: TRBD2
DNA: TGCAGTGCTGAAACGACTAGCGGGAGGTTCCGGGAGACCCAGTACTTC
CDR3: CSAETTSGRFRETQYF

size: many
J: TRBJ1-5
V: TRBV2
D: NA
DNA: TGTGCCAGCAACAGGGACAGCAATCAGCCCCAGCATTTT
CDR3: CASNRDSNQPQHF

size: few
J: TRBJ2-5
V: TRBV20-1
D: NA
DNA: TGCAGTGCTAGCCACTGGAGGGAGGTGACCGGCCCGGAGACCCAGTACTTC
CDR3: CSASHWREVTGPETQYF

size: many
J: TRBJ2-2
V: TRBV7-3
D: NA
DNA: TGTGCCAGCAGCTCCCACAGGGCGAAGAGCGCCGGGGAGCTGTTTTTT
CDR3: CASSSHRAKSAGELFF

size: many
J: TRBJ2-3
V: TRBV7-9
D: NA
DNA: TGTGCCAGCGGGATGAGCACAGATACGCAGTATTTT
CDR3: CASGMSTDTQYF

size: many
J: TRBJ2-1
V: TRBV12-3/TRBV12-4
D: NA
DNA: TGTGCCACCCAGTCAGACTCCTACAATGAGCAGTTCTTC
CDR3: CATQSDSYNEQFF

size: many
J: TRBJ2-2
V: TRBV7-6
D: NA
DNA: TGTGCCAGCAGCTTAGTCGGAGATACCGGGGAGCTGTTTTTT
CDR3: CASSLVGDTGELFF

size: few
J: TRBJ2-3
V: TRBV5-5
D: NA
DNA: TGTGCCAGCAGCAACGGTCCAGGCGGCACAGATACGCAGTATTTT
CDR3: CASSNGPGGTDTQYF

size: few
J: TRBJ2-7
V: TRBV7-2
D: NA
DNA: TGTGCCAGCAGCTTAGAAGGTCTCAGCGAGCAGTACTTC
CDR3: CASSLEGLSEQYF

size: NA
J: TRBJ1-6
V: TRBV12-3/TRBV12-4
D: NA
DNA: TGTGCCAGTAGTTTCCGGACAGATAATTCACCCCTCCACTTT
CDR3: CASSFRTDNSPLHF

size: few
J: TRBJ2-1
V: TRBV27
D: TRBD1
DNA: TGTGCCAGCAGTTCAACCGGGACAGAAACCTACAATGAGCAGTTCTTC
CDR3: CASSSTGTETYNEQFF

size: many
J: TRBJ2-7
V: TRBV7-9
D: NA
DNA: TGTGCCAGCAGCCCTCTCGGGGCCGAGCTCCACGAGCAGTACTTC
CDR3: CASSPLGAELHEQYF

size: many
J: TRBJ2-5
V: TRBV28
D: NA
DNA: TGTGCCAGCCTCCGTGAGGAGACCCAGTACTTC
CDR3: CASLREETQYF

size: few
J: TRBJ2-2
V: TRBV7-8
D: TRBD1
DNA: TGTGCCAGCAGCAGGCTACAGGGGGCCGGGGAGCTGTTTTTT
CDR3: CASSRLQGAGELFF

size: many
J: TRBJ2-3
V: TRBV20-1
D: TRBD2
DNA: TGCAGTGCTGGAGCGACTAGCGGAAGCACAGATACGCAGTATTTT
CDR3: CSAGATSGSTDTQYF

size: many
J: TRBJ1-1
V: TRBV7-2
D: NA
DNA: TGTGCCAGCAGCTTAGCCCAGCAGGCGTTTGAAGCTTTCTTT
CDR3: CASSLAQQAFEAFF

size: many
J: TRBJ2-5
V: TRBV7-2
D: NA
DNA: TGTGCCAGCAGCGCCGGGGCGCTCCAAGAGACCCAGTACTTC
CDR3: CASSAGALQETQYF

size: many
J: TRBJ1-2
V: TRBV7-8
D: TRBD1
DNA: TGTGCCAGCAGCCCAAACGGACAGGGGATGTTTGGCTACACCTTC
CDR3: CASSPNGQGMFGYTF

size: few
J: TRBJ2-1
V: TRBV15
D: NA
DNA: TGTGCCACCAGCAGACCAACCGGGACAAACAATGAGCAGTTCTTC
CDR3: CATSRPTGTNNEQFF

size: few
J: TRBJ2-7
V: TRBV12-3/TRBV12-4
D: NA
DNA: TGTGCCAGCAGAACTCTAGGGGGAGGCGAGCAGTACTTC
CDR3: CASRTLGGGEQYF